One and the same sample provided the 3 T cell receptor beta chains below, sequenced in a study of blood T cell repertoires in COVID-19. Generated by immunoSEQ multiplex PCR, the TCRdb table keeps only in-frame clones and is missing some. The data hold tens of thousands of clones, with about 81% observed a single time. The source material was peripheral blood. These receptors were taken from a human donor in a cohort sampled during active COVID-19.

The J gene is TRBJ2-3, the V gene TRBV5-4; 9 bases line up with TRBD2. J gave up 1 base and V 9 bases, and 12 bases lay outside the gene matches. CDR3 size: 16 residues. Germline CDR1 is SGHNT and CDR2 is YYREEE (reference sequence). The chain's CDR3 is CATFSMSGGRTDTQYF. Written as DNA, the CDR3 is TGTGCCACGTTCAGCATGAGCGGGGGGCGCACAGATACGCAGTATTTT.

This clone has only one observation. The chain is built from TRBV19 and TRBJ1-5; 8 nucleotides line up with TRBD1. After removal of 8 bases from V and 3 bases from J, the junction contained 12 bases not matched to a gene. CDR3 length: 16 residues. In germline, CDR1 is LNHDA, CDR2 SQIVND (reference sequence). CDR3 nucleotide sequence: TGTGCCAGTCGGACAGGGCAAATCTATATCAATCAGCCCCAGCATTTT. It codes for CASRTGQIYINQPQHF.

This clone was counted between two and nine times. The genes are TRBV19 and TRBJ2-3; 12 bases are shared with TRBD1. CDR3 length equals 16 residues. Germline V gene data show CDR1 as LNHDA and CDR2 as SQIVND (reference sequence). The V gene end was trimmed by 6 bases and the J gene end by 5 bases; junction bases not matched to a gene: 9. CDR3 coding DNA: TGTGCCAGTAGGTCCGGCGGGACAGGGGGCCTAGATACGCAGTATTTT. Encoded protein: CASRSGGTGGLDTQYF.